Below, 32 T cell receptor beta chains from the same sample are listed, as sequenced in a study of blood T cells in healthy people across ages. Alongside a J-beta primer mix, a sample-barcoded 5' primer served in a second PCR lasting about 7 to 11 cycles. In TCRdb, the 5' RACE reads were re-called with MiXCR into one record per CDR3 protein. The sample has more than 1,400,000 distinct CDR3 sequences, roughly 40% seen once; the top ten hold approximately 7.9%. Sample: blood. Receptor source: a woman aged 18-35 years in good health.

This clonotype showed up just a few times. The V call is TRBV20-1, the J call TRBJ2-7; TRBD2 might be the D (5 bases). CDR1 is DFQATT, CDR2 SNEGSKA, per germline (reference sequence). The CDR3 consists of 14 residues. Trimming stripped 1 base from V and 1 base from J, with 11 bases between. CDR3 coding DNA: TGCAGTGCTAGAGGCGGGCCGGCGTCCTACGAGCAGTACTTC. It yields the protein CSARGGPASYEQYF.

This clonotype occurred a few times. This chain connects TRBV4-1 to TRBJ1-4; D is unresolved. V was cut by 3 bases and J by 8 bases, with 13 bases left in between. Germline V gene data show CDR1 as MGHRA and CDR2 as YSYEKL. This CDR3 contains 14 residues. The CDR3: CASSHGILGEKLFF. The CDR3 coding sequence is TGCGCCAGCAGCCACGGGATCTTGGGGGAAAAACTGTTTTTT.

The chain couples TRBV6-4 to TRBJ1-5; D might be TRBD1 (6 bases). V was cut by 3 bases and J by 5 bases, with 14 bases left in between. This CDR3 comprises 15 residues. The germline CDR1 and CDR2 sequences are MRHNA and SNTAGT. CDR3 amino acids: CASSEVGGADQPQHF. The CDR3 DNA sequence: TGTGCCAGCAGTGAAGTAGGGGGGGCTGATCAGCCCCAGCATTTT.

This clonotype appeared a few times. This chain uses TRBV5-1 with TRBJ2-7; maybe TRBD1 (6 bases). The V end lost 0 bases, the J end lost 3 bases, and 13 bases lay between the germline ends. CDR3 length: 15 amino acids. Germline CDR1 and CDR2: SGHRS and YFSETQ. The CDR3 DNA follows: TGCGCCAGCAGCTTGGAGCCTGGACAGATCTACGAGCAGTACTTC. It specifies CASSLEPGQIYEQYF.

The chain employs TRBV4-1 and TRBJ2-5; D is uncertain. The V end was cut by 1 base, the J end by 5 bases, with 8 bases between. The CDR3 is 13 amino acids. Germline CDR1 MGHRA, CDR2 YSYEKL. CDR3 protein: CASSQVAPETQYF. DNA of the CDR3: TGCGCCAGCAGCCAAGTAGCACCGGAGACCCAGTACTTC.

The genes are TRBV20-1 and TRBJ2-2, with 8 bases fitting TRBD2. Trimming took 3 bases from V and 7 from J; bases not matched to a gene: 10. The CDR3 length is 15 residues. The germline CDR1 and CDR2 sequences are DFQATT and SNEGSKA (reference sequence). CDR3 DNA: TGCAGTGCTAGGAGACTAAGCGGGGGTATCGGGGAGCTGTTTTTT. Residues: CSARRLSGGIGELFF.

The sample holds a few counts of this clonotype. V is TRBV6-1 and J is TRBJ2-7; D is unclear. Germline assignment: CDR1 MNHNS and CDR2 SASEGT. Trimming removed 1 base at V and 2 bases at J, with 3 bases between. The CDR3 is 12 residues long. The CDR3 sequence: CASSEVPYEQYF. DNA of the CDR3: TGTGCCAGCAGTGAAGTCCCCTACGAGCAGTACTTC.

This clonotype was counted a few times. The chain carries TRBV7-2 and TRBJ2-3; 7 bases align to TRBD1. The germline V gene encodes CDR1 SGHTA and CDR2 FQGNSA. The V gene end was trimmed by 6 bases and the J gene end by 6 bases; junction bases not matched to a gene: 9. The CDR3 covers 14 residues. The CDR3 protein is CASSQRGQGDTQYF. In DNA, the CDR3 is TGTGCCAGCAGTCAGAGGGGGCAAGGGGATACGCAGTATTTT.

The V call is TRBV3-1, the J call TRBJ2-5, with TRBD2 as a possible D gene (6 bases). There are 12 residues in the CDR3. The germline V gene encodes CDR1 LGHDT and CDR2 YNNKEL (reference sequence). Between the trimmed V and J ends, which lost 5 bases and 6 bases, there was a span of 10 bases. The DNA of the CDR3 is TGTGCCAGCAGCACAGGACTAAAGACCCAGTACTTC. This sequence encodes CASSTGLKTQYF.

The sample holds a few counts of this clonotype. The chain couples TRBV5-1 to TRBJ1-2; a possible D gene is TRBD1 (6 bases). Germline CDR1 and CDR2: SGHRS and YFSETQ. This CDR3 has 16 residues. V dropped 2 bases and J dropped 8 bases, with 22 bases sitting between them. CDR3 loop: CASSFSGELGILGYTF. CDR3 bases: TGCGCCAGCAGCTTTTCAGGGGAGTTGGGTATCCTCGGCTACACCTTC.

This clonotype has only a few counts. The chain recombines TRBV5-1 with TRBJ2-7, with a tentative D call TRBD1 (7 bases). Trimming shortened V by 4 bases and J by 3 bases, and 14 bases separated the two germline ends. The CDR3 is 14 residues long. From germline, CDR1 is SGHRS and CDR2 YFSETQ. This chain's CDR3 is CASSPPRGVYEQYF. Here the CDR3 DNA reads TGCGCCAGCAGCCCCCCCAGGGGGGTCTACGAGCAGTACTTC.

This clonotype was observed a handful of times. The rearrangement links TRBV4-2 to TRBJ2-1, with 9 bases matching TRBD2. CDR3 length: 17 residues. V gave up 4 bases and J gave up 6 bases; unmatched junction bases: 13. Per germline, CDR1 LGHNA and CDR2 YNFKEQ. In DNA form, the CDR3 reads TGTGCCAGCAGCCCCGGCGGGGGGGCCGGCGGTCGCAATGAGCAGTTCTTC. It codes for CASSPGGGAGGRNEQFF.

A few counts support this clonotype. The chain combines TRBV9 with TRBJ1-1; a weak D match, TRBD1 (6 bases). The germline V gene encodes CDR1 SGDLS and CDR2 YYNGEE. The CDR3 sequence is 12 residues long. V lost 3 bases and J 5 bases, leaving 8 bases between the germline ends. CDR3 DNA sequence: TGTGCCAGCAGCGACACAGGGACTGAAGCTTTCTTT. Its protein is CASSDTGTEAFF.

CDR3 bases: TGCAGTGGGAGGCAAGCGGGTCGAAACTCGGGTGAGCAGTTCTTC. This sequence encodes CSGRQAGRNSGEQFF. The chain employs TRBV20-1 and TRBJ2-1; a possible D gene is TRBD2 (6 bases). Germline lookup yields CDR1 DFQATT and CDR2 SNEGSKA (reference sequence). The V and J ends lost 7 bases and 9 bases respectively, with 25 bases between them. The CDR3 totals 15 residues.

A remark on this clonotype: A much larger clone lies a single base off, so this may be a read error. The chain carries TRBV29-1 and TRBJ2-3; TRBD1 matches 8 bases. The CDR3 is 16 residues long. CDR1 is SQVTM and CDR2 is ANQGSEA in the germline V gene. CDR3 residues: CSVFGQGISFTDTQYF. The CDR3 nucleotides read TGCAGTGTCTTCGGACAGGGAATATCCTTCACAGATACGCAGTATTTT.

This clonotype was seen more than once but under ten times. This rearrangement joins TRBV29-1 to TRBJ1-1; D gene ambiguous. V was shortened by 7 bases and J by 1 base, with 16 bases between the two germline ends. The CDR3 covers 14 residues. The germline V gene has CDR1 SQVTM and CDR2 ANQGSEA. CDR3 in amino acids: CSGIAEMSNTEAFF. CDR3 in DNA: TGCAGCGGCATAGCTGAGATGTCGAACACTGAAGCTTTCTTT.

This clonotype was recorded a few times. The genes are TRBV20-1 and TRBJ1-2; a possible D gene is TRBD1 (5 bases). CDR3 length: 16 residues. V shed 4 bases and J shed 0 bases, with 18 bases lying between them. Germline loops: CDR1 DFQATT, CDR2 SNEGSKA (reference sequence). The CDR3 sequence: CSANVPSGPTNYGYTF. The CDR3 DNA is TGCAGTGCTAATGTTCCTTCGGGACCCACTAACTATGGCTACACCTTC.

This clonotype was counted between two and nine times. The rearrangement links TRBV29-1 to TRBJ1-2; D unresolved. V lost 6 bases to trimming and J lost 4 bases, with 12 bases between them. Per the germline V gene, CDR1 is SQVTM and CDR2 is ANQGSEA. The CDR3 covers 12 residues. This CDR3 reads CSVPRDPYGYTF. The CDR3 nucleotides are TGCAGCGTCCCCCGGGATCCCTATGGCTACACCTTC.

This clonotype showed up just a few times. The chain links TRBV21-1 to TRBJ2-6; TRBD1 is taken as the D call from the table, unchecked against the DNA. TRBV21-1 is deemed a pseudogene. This CDR3 is 19 amino acids long. The CDR3 DNA reads as TGTGCCAGCAGCAAAGAAGGAACGGGACGGGCCTTTGGGGCCAACGTCCTGACTTTC. It is translated as CASSKEGTGRAFGANVLTF.

This chain connects TRBV27 to TRBJ1-5; no clear D. This CDR3 comprises 14 residues. The V end was cut by 5 bases, the J end by 9 bases, with 17 bases between. Germline V CDR1 and CDR2: MNHEY, SMNVEV (reference sequence). The DNA for the CDR3 is TGTGCCAGCAGTACATCCTACTCCGGGAGGCCCCAGCATTTT. Encoded protein: CASSTSYSGRPQHF.

This clonotype has more than one count but fewer than ten. The genes are TRBV7-8 and TRBJ2-3, with TRBD1 matching over 7 bases. The V gene's germline CDR1 is SGHVS and CDR2 FQNEAQ. V shed 5 bases and J 1 base; nucleotides not matched to a gene: 12. This CDR3 is 17 amino acids long. The DNA of the CDR3 is TGTGCCAGCAGCCCCGAGAAGACAGGGTTCGGCACAGATACGCAGTATTTT. As protein: CASSPEKTGFGTDTQYF.

The genes are TRBV7-2 and TRBJ2-1, with unresolved D. CDR3 length: 11 amino acids. The germline V and J ends were trimmed by 6 bases and 8 bases, with 8 bases remaining between them. CDR1 and CDR2 (germline): SGHTA, FQGNSA. The CDR3 region has the DNA TGTGCCAGCAGGGGAAATTATGAGCAGTTCTTC. Its translation: CASRGNYEQFF.

This clonotype was seen a few times. The V and J genes are TRBV6-1 and TRBJ2-3, with TRBD1 as a possible D gene (5 bases). Germline lookup yields CDR1 MNHNS and CDR2 SASEGT. The CDR3 consists of 14 residues. The germline V and J ends were trimmed by 7 bases and 3 bases, with 14 bases remaining between them. CDR3 coding DNA: TGTGCCAGCACGGACAAGGGGCGGACAGATACGCAGTATTTT. Translation: CASTDKGRTDTQYF.

This clonotype was picked up many times. V and J are TRBV4-1 and TRBJ2-7, with 7 bases lining up with TRBD2. The J segment lost 1 base and the V segment lost 1 base, leaving 10 bases of the junction unmatched. The CDR3 covers 17 residues. The V gene's germline CDR1 is MGHRA and CDR2 YSYEKL. The CDR3 region is CASSQGAGVGNSYEQYF. For the CDR3, the DNA is TGCGCCAGCAGCCAAGGCGCGGGGGTGGGGAATTCCTACGAGCAGTACTTC.

The chain combines TRBV10-3 with TRBJ2-3; possible D gene TRBD2, 6 bases. The CDR3 covers 14 residues. CDR1 is ENHRY and CDR2 is SYGVKD in the germline V gene. The V end was cut by 7 bases, the J end by 0 bases, with 11 bases between. The CDR3 is CAITVGGSTDTQYF. CDR3 bases: TGTGCCATCACCGTCGGAGGGAGCACAGATACGCAGTATTTT.

The sample holds a few counts of this clonotype. The chain links TRBV4-2 to TRBJ2-3; TRBD2 might be the D (6 bases). CDR3 size: 15 residues. From germline, CDR1 is LGHNA and CDR2 YNFKEQ. V was clipped by 0 bases and J by 3 bases, with 10 bases between them. In nucleotides, the CDR3 is TGTGCCAGCAGCCAAGATGGAGGGAGGACAGATACGCAGTATTTT. It yields the protein CASSQDGGRTDTQYF.

This clonotype was seen a handful of times. The rearrangement joins TRBV14 to TRBJ2-6; 7 nucleotides agree with TRBD1. J gave up 0 bases and V 3 bases, and 2 bases lay outside the gene matches. From germline, CDR1 is SGHDN and CDR2 FVKESK. The CDR3 is 16 residues long. CDR3 residues: CASSHAGGSGANVLTF. Written as DNA, the CDR3 is TGTGCCAGCAGCCACGCAGGGGGCTCTGGGGCCAACGTCCTGACTTTC.

The chain joins TRBV4-2 to TRBJ1-2; D not resolved. The V end lost 0 bases, the J end lost 1 base, and 15 bases lay between the germline ends. The CDR3 is made up of 17 amino acids. Per germline, CDR1 LGHNA and CDR2 YNFKEQ. The CDR3, as DNA: TGTGCCAGCAGCCAAGAACCGACCCGACTGAATAACTATGGCTACACCTTC. Protein: CASSQEPTRLNNYGYTF.

The sample holds one count of this clonotype. The CDR3 nucleotides read TGCAGTGCCAGACAGGGGCTGTACAATGAGCAGTACTTC. Translation gives CSARQGLYNEQYF. This rearrangement joins TRBV20-1 to TRBJ2-7, with TRBD1 identical over 8 bases. Trimming took 6 bases from V and 7 from J; bases not matched to a gene: 11. Germline-derived CDR1 and CDR2 are DFQATT and SNEGSKA (reference sequence). The CDR3 length is 13 residues.

This rearrangement joins TRBV29-1 to TRBJ2-5, with D unresolved. Germline V gene sequence: CDR1 SQVTM, CDR2 ANQGSEA. Trimming took off 0 bases at V and 2 bases at J, with 10 bases between the two ends. The CDR3 runs to 14 residues. DNA for the CDR3: TGCAGCGTTGAAGATAAGTCGCGACAAGAGACCCAGTACTTC. It specifies CSVEDKSRQETQYF. Combining the CDR3 with reference TRBV29-1 and TRBJ2-5 gives the whole variable domain SAVISQKPSRDICQRGTSLTIQCQVDSQVTMMFWYRQQPGQSLTLIATANQGSEATYESGFVIDKFPISRPNLTFSTLTVSNMSPEDSSIYLCSVEDKSRQETQYFGPGTRLLVL.

This chain joins TRBV20-1 and TRBJ2-1; TRBD2 agrees at 10 bases. V was pared by 6 bases and J by 1 base, with 15 bases of the junction left unmatched. Germline V gene lookup returns CDR1 DFQATT and CDR2 SNEGSKA (reference sequence). The CDR3 covers 18 residues. The CDR3 sequence is CSAREVAGGRSSYNEQFF. The CDR3 coding sequence is TGCAGTGCGCGGGAAGTAGCGGGGGGTAGGTCGTCCTACAATGAGCAGTTCTTC.

J is TRBJ2-3 and V is TRBV6-5; TRBD2 agrees at 11 bases. Germline V gene data show CDR1 as MNHEY and CDR2 as SVGAGI. The CDR3 covers 15 residues. V was pared by 6 bases and J by 10 bases, with 12 bases of the junction left unmatched. DNA of the CDR3: TGTGCCAGCAGATCCCCTAGCGGGGGGACGCGGGCGCAGTATTTT. It encodes CASRSPSGGTRAQYF.